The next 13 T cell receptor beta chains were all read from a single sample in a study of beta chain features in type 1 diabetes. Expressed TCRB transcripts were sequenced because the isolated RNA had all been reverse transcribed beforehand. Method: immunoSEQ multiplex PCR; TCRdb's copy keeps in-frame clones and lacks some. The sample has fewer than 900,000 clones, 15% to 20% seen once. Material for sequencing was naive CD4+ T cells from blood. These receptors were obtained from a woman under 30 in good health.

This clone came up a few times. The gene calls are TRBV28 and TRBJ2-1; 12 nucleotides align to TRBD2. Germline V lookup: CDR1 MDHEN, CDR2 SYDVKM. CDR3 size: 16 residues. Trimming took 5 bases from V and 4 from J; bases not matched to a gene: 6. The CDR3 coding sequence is TGTGCCAGCAGTGGGCAGACTAGCGGGAGTTACAATGAGCAGTTCTTC. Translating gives CASSGQTSGSYNEQFF.

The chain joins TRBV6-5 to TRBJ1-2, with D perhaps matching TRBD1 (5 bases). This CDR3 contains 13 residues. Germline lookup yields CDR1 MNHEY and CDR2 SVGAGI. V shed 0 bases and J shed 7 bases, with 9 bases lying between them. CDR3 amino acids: CASSYSGARGYTF. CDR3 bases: TGTGCCAGCAGTTACTCAGGGGCGCGTGGCTACACCTTC.

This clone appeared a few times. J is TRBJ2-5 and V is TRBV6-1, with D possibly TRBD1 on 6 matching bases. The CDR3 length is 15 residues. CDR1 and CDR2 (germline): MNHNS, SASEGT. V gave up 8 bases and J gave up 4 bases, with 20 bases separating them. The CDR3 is CASSPGERKRETQYF. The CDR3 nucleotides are TGTGCCAGCTCACCAGGGGAGAGGAAACGAGAGACCCAGTACTTC.

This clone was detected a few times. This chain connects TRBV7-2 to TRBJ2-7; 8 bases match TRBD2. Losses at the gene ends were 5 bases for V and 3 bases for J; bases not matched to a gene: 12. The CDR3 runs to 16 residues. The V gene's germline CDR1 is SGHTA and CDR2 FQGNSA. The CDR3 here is CASSPQGGLDLYEQYF. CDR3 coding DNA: TGTGCCAGCAGCCCACAAGGGGGACTAGACCTCTACGAGCAGTACTTC.

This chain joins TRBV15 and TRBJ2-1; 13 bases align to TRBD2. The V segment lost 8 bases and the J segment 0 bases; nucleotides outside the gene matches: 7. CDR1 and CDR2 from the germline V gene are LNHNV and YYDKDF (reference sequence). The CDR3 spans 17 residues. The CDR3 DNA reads TGTGCCACCCGGACTAGCGGGAGTTTCGACTCCTACAATGAGCAGTTCTTC. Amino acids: CATRTSGSFDSYNEQFF.

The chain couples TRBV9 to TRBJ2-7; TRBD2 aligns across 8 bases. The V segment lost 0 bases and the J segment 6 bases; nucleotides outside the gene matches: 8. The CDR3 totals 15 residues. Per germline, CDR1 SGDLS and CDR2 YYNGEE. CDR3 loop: CASSVDGTRAAEQYF. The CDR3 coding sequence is TGTGCCAGCAGCGTAGACGGGACTAGAGCGGCCGAGCAGTACTTC. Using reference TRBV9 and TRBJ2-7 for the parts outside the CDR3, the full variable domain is DSGVTQTPKHLITATGQRVTLRCSPRSGDLSVYWYQQSLDQGLQFLIQYYNGEERAKGNILERFSAQQFPDLHSELNLSSLELGDSALYFCASSVDGTRAAEQYFGPGTRLTVT.

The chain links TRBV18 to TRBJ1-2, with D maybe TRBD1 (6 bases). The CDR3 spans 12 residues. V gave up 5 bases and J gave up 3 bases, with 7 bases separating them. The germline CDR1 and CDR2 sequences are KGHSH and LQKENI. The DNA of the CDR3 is TGTGCCAGCTCAGGGGGCTACTATGGCTACACCTTC. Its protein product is CASSGGYYGYTF. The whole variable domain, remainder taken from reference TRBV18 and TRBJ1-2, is NAGVMQNPRHLVRRRGQEARLRCSPMKGHSHVYWYRQLPEEGLKFMVYLQKENIIDESGMPKERFSAEFPKEGPSILRIQQVVRGDSAAYFCASSGGYYGYTFGSGTRLTVV.

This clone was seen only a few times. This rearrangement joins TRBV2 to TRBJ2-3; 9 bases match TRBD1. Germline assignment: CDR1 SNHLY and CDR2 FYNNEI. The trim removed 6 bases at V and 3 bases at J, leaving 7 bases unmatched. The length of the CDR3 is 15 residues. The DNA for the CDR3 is TGTGCCAGCAGCGGACCTGGACAGGGGACAGATACGCAGTATTTT. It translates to CASSGPGQGTDTQYF.

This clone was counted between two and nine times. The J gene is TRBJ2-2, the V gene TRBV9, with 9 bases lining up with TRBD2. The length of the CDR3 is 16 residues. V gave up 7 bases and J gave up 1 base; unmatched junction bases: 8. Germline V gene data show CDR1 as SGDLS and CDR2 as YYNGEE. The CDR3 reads CASEAGGSVNTGELFF. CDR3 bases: TGTGCCAGCGAGGCGGGAGGGAGTGTGAACACCGGGGAGCTGTTTTTT.

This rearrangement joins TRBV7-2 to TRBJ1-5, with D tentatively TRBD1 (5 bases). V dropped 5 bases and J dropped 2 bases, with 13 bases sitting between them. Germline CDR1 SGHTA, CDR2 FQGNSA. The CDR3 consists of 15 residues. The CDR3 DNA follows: TGTGCCAGCAGCGTGGGGGTTTGGGGCAATCAGCCCCAGCATTTT. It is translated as CASSVGVWGNQPQHF.

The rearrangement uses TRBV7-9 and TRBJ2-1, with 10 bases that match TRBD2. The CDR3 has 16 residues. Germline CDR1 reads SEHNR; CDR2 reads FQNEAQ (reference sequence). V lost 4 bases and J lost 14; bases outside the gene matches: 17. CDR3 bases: TGTGCCAGCAGCTCCGGCACAGGGAGGCAACTAGCGGGAAAGTTCTTC. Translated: CASSSGTGRQLAGKFF.

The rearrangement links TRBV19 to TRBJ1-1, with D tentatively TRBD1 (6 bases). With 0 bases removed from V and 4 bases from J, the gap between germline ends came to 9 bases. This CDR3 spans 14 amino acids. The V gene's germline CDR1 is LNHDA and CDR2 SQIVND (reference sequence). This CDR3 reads CASSIDRGGTEAFF. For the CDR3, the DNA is TGTGCCAGTAGTATAGACAGGGGAGGCACTGAAGCTTTCTTT. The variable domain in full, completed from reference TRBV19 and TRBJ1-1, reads DGGITQSPKYLFRKEGQNVTLSCEQNLNHDAMYWYRQDPGQGLRLIYYSQIVNDFQKGDIAEGYSVSREKKESFPLTVTSAQKNPTAFYLCASSIDRGGTEAFFGQGTRLTVV.

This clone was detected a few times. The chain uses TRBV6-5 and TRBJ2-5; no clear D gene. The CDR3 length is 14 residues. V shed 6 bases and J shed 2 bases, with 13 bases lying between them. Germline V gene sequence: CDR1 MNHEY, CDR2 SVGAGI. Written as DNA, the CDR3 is TGTGCCAGCAGGACTGAACGCCGACAAGAGACCCAGTACTTC. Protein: CASRTERRQETQYF.